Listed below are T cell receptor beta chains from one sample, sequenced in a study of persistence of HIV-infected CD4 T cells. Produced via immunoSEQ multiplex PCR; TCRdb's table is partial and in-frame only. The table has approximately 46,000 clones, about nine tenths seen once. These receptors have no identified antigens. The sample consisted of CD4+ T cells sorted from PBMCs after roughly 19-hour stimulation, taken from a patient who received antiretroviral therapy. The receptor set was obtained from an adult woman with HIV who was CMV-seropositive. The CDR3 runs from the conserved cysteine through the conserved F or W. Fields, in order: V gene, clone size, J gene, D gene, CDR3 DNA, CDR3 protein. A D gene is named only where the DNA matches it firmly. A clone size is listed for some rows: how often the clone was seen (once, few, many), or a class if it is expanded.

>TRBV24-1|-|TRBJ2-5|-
TGTGCCACCTCGAGGGGGACCCAAGAGACCCAGTACTTC
CATSRGTQETQYF
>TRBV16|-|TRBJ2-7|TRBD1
TGTGCCAGCAGCCTCGGACAGGACTACGAGCAGTACTTC
CASSLGQDYEQYF
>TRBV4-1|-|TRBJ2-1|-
TGCGCCAGCAGCCAGTCGAGGGGGACTGAGTACAATGAGCAGTTCTTC
CASSQSRGTEYNEQFF
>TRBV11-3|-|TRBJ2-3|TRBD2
TGTGCCAGCAGCTTAGACACGGGACTAGCGGGGAGTGATACGCAGTATTTT
CASSLDTGLAGSDTQYF
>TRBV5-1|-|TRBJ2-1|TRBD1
TGCGCCAGCAGCTTGGAGGGCAGGGGGACACAGCAGTTCTTC
CASSLEGRGTQQFF
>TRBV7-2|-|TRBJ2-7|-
TGTGCCAGCAGCCAAGTTAGGGGAGACTACTACGAGCAGTACTTC
CASSQVRGDYYEQYF
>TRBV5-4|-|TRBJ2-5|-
TGTGCCAGCAGCTTGGGGGGGCGGACTCAAGAGACCCAGTACTTC
CASSLGGRTQETQYF
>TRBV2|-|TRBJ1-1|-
TGTGCCAGCAGGCGAACAGGGTATGCTTTCTTT
CASRRTGYAFF
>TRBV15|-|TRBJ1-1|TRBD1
TGTGCCACCAGCAGGGGCTACTCCAGCGGGCAGGGGGGCACTGAAGCTTTCTTT
CATSRGYSSGQGGTEAFF
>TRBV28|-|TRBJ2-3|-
TGTGCCAGCACCAACCAGTCCCCGGGGCGCTGGACAGATACGCAGTATTTT
CASTNQSPGRWTDTQYF
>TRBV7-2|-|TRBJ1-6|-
TGTGCCAGCAGCGCAAGGCAGGGAGGGAATTCACCCCTCCACTTT
CASSARQGGNSPLHF
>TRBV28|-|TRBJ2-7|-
TGTGCCAGCACCGACCGAGATTACGAGCAGTACTTC
CASTDRDYEQYF
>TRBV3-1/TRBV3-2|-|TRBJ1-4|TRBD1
TGTGCCAGCAGCCAACTGGGACAGGGGAATGAAAAACTGTTTTTT
CASSQLGQGNEKLFF
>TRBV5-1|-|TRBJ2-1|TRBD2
TGCGCCAGCAGCTTGGTTCCAGCGGGGGTTTACAATGAGCAGTTCTTC
CASSLVPAGVYNEQFF
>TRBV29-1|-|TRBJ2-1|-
TGCAGCCTTACCCAGGGCGACAATGAGCAGTTCTTC
CSLTQGDNEQFF
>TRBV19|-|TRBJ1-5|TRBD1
TGTGCCAGTACCCAACGGAGGCAGGGGGGAAGAGCAAGCAATCAGCCCCAGCATTTT
CASTQRRQGGRASNQPQHF
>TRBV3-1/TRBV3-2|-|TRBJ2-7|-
TGTGCCAGCAGCCAGGCTAAGACCGAGCGGTACTTC
CASSQAKTERYF
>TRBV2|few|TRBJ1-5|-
TGTGCCAGCAGTGGGCAGCCCAATCAGCCCCAGCATTTT
CASSGQPNQPQHF
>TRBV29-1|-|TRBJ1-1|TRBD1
TGCAGCGCTACGACAGGGGGAAGCACTGAAGCTTTCTTT
CSATTGGSTEAFF
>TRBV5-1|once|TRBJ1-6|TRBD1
TGCGCCAGCAGCTTAGAGTTGGACAGGGATAATTCACCCCTCCACTTT
CASSLELDRDNSPLHF
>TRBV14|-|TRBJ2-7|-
TGTGCCAGCAGCCAAGACGCCGGGCCCTACGAGCAGTACTTC
CASSQDAGPYEQYF
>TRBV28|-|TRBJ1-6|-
TGTGCCAGCAGTACTATGCGGGACAACCCCGATTCACCCCTCCACTTT
CASSTMRDNPDSPLHF
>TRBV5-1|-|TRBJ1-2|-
TGCGCCAGCAGCTTAGGGACGGAGGAGTATGGCTACACCTTC
CASSLGTEEYGYTF
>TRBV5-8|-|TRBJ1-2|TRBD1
TGTGCCAGCAGCTTGGTTTTCGGCAGGGGGCATTCGGTTGGCTACACCTTC
CASSLVFGRGHSVGYTF
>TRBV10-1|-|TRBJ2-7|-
TGCGCCAGCAGTGAGTCTGGGGTTACATCCTACGAGCAGTACTTC
CASSESGVTSYEQYF
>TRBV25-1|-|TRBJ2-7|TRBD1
TGTGCCAGCAGTGCCAAGGGACAGGAAGCGCGCTACGAGCAGTACTTC
CASSAKGQEARYEQYF
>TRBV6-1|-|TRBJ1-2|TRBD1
TGTGCCAGCAGTGACGCCCCGACAGGGGGCGGTGGCTACACCTTC
CASSDAPTGGGGYTF
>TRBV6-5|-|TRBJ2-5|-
TGTGCCAGCAGGGTCAGGGGTGAGACCCAGTACTTC
CASRVRGETQYF
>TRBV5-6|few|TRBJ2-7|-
TGTGCCAGCAGCTCCAGGGGAAACTCCTACGAGCAGTACTTC
CASSSRGNSYEQYF
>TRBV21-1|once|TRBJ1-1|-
TGTGCCAGCAGCAAGACAGGGCATGAAGCTTTCTTT
CASSKTGHEAFF
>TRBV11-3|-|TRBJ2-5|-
TGTGCCAGCAGCTTAGGACCACTAGTAAAGTCGGAGACCCAGTACTTC
CASSLGPLVKSETQYF
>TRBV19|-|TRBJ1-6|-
TGTGCCAGTAGTATAGGTCCCAGAAGCTCCTATAATTCACCCCTCCACTTT
CASSIGPRSSYNSPLHF
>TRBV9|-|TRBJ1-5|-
TGTGCCAGCAGCGGCGTGGGGTCAGTCCATCAGCCCCAGCATTTT
CASSGVGSVHQPQHF
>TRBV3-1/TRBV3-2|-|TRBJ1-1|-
TGTGCCAGCAGCCAAGATGGGGGGAAGGGTTTCTTT
CASSQDGGKGFF
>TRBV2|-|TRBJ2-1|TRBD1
TGTGCCAGCAGTGTTTGGACAGGAAGCTACAATGAGCAGTTCTTC
CASSVWTGSYNEQFF
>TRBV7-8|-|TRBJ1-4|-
TGTGCCAGCAGCTTAATACAGGTTGAAAAACTGTTTTTT
CASSLIQVEKLFF
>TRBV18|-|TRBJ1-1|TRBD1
TGTGCCAGCTCACCGCAAACGGGACAGATGAACACTGAAGCTTTCTTT
CASSPQTGQMNTEAFF
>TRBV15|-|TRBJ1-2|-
TGTGCCACCAGCAGAGAGGGTCCTAACTATGGCTACACCTTC
CATSREGPNYGYTF
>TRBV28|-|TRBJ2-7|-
TGTGCCAGCAGTTTCGGGACAAGGATCGAGCAGTACTTC
CASSFGTRIEQYF
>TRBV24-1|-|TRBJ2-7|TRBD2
TGTGCCACCAGTGATGCAGCGGGAGCCTCCTACGAGCAGTACTTC
CATSDAAGASYEQYF
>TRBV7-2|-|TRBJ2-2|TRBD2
TGTGCCAGCAGCCCAGGACTAGCGGTCTTTGTAGGGGAGCTGTTTTTT
CASSPGLAVFVGELFF
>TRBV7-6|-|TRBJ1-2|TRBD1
TGTGCCAGCAGCCCGACAGGGAACTATGGCTACACCTTC
CASSPTGNYGYTF
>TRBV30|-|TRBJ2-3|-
TGTGCCTGGTCATTCACCGGGACAACGAGCACAGATACGCAGTATTTT
CAWSFTGTTSTDTQYF
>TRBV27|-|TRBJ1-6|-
TGTGCCAGCAGTTTATATCCCCAGGGAAATAATTCACCCCTCCACTTT
CASSLYPQGNNSPLHF
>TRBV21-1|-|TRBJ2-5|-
TGTGCCAGCAATGCCCAGGGGGCTGATGAGACCCAGTACTTC
CASNAQGADETQYF
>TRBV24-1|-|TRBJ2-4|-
TGTGCCACTACCACCTCCCAAGGGGCCAAAAACATTCAGTACTTC
CATTTSQGAKNIQYF
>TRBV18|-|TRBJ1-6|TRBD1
TGTGCCAGCTCGATGGGACAGGGGAATTCACCCCTCCACTTT
CASSMGQGNSPLHF
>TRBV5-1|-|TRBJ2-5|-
TGCGCCAGCAGCTTGAGTGGCAGCCAAGAGACCCAGTACTTC
CASSLSGSQETQYF
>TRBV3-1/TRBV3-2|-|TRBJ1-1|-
TGTGCCAGCAGCCACCTAGGGGGCACTGAAGCTTTCTTT
CASSHLGGTEAFF
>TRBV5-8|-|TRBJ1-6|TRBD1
TGTGCCAGCACGCGACAGGGCTTCCTTAATTCACCCCTCCACTTT
CASTRQGFLNSPLHF
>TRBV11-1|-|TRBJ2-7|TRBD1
TGTGCCAGCAGCCCCCGGACAGGGAACTACGAGCAGTACTTC
CASSPRTGNYEQYF
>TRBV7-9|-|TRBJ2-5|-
TGTGCCAGCAGCTTAGGTCGGACCGCAGGCGAGACCCAGTACTTC
CASSLGRTAGETQYF
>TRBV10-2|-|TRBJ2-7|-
TGCGCCAGCAGTCGCTCACAAAGCTCCTACGAGCAGTACTTC
CASSRSQSSYEQYF
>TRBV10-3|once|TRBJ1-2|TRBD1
TGTGCCATCAGTGAGGGACAGGGCCTTGAGGGCTACACCTTC
CAISEGQGLEGYTF
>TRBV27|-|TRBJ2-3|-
TGTGCCAGCAGCAGAATTTTGGGGCCGACAGATACGCAGTATTTT
CASSRILGPTDTQYF